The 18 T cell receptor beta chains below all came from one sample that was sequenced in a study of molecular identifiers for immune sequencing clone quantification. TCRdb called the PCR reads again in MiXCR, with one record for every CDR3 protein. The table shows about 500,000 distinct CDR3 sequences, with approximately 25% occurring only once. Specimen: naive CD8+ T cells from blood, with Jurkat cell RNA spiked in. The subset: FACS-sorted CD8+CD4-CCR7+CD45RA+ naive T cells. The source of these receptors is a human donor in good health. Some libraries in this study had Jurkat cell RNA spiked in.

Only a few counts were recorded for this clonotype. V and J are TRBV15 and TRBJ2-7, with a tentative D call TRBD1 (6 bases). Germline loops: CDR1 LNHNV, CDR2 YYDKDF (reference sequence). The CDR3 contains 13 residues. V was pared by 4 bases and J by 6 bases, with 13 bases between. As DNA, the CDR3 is TGTGCCACCAGCACCCCCGACAGGAGCGAGCAGTACTTC. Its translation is CATSTPDRSEQYF.

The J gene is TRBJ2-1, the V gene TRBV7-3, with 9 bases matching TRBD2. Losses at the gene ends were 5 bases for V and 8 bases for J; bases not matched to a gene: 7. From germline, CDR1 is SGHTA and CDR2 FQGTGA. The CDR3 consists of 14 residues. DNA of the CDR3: TGTGCCAGCAGCCCCGGGGTAGCGGGAGATGAGCAGTTCTTC. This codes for CASSPGVAGDEQFF.

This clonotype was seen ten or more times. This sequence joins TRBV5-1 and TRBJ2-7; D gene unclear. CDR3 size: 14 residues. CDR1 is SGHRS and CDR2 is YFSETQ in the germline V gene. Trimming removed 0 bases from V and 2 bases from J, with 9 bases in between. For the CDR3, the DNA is TGCGCCAGCAGCTTGGAAGGCAATACCTACGAGCAGTACTTC. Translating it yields CASSLEGNTYEQYF.

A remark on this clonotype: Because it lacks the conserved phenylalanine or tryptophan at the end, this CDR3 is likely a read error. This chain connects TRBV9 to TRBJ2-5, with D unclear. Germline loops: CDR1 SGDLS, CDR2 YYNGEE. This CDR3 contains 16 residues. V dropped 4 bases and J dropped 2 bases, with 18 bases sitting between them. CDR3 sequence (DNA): TGTGCCAGCAGCTCGTCAGAGATCTGGGCACAAGAGACCCAGTACTCC. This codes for CASSSSEIWAQETQYS.

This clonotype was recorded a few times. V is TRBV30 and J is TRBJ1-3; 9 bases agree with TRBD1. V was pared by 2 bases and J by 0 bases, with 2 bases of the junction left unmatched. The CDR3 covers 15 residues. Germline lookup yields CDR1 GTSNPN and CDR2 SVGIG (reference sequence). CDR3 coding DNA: TGTGCCTGGAGTAGGGGACAGGGCTCTGGAAACACCATATATTTT. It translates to CAWSRGQGSGNTIYF.

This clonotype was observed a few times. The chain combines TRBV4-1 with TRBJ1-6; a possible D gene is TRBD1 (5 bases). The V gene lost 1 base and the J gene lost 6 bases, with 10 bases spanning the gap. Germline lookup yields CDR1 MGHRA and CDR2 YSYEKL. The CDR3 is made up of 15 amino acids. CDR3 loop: CASSQGTHPNSPLHF. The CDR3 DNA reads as TGCGCCAGCAGCCAAGGGACACACCCTAATTCACCCCTCCACTTT.

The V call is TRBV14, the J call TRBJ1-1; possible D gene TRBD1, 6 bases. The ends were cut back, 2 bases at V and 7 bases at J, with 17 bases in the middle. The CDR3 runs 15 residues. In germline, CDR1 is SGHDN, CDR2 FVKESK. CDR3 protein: CASSQIRGAGFEAFF. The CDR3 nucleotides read TGTGCCAGCAGCCAAATCCGGGGGGCGGGTTTTGAAGCTTTCTTT. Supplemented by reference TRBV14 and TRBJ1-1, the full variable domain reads EAGVTQFPSHSVIEKGQTVTLRCDPISGHDNLYWYRRVMGKEIKFLLHFVKESKQDESGMPNNRFLAERTGGTYSTLKVQPAELEDSGVYFCASSQIRGAGFEAFFGQGTRLTVV.

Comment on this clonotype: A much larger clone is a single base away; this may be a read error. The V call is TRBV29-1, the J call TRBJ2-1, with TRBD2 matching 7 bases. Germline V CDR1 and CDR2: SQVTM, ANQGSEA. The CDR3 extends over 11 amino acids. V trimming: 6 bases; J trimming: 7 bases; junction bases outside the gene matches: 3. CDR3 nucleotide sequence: TGCAGCGTGGGAGGGTGTAATGAGCAGTTCTTC. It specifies CSVGGCNEQFF.

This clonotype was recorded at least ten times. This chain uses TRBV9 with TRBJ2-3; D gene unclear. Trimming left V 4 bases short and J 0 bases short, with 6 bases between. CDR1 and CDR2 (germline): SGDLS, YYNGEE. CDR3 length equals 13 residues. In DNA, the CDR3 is TGTGCCAGCAGCCCCTTAAGCACAGATACGCAGTATTTT. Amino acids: CASSPLSTDTQYF.

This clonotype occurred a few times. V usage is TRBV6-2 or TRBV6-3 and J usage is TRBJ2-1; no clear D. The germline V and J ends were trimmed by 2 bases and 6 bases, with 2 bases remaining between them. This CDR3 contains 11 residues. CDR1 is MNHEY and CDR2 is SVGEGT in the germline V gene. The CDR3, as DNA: TGTGCCAGCAGTTACGCCAATGAGCAGTTCTTC. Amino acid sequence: CASSYANEQFF.

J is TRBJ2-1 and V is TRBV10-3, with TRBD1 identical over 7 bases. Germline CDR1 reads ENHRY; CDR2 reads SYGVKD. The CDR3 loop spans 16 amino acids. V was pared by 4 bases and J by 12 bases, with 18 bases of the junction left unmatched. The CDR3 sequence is CAISAISGQRTPGQFF. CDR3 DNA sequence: TGTGCCATCAGTGCGATATCGGGACAGCGGACCCCTGGGCAGTTCTTC.

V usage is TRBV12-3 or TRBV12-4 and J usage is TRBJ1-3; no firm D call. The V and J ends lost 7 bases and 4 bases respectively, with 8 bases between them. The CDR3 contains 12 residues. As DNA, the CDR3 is TGTGCCAGCACGTCTCTAGGAAACACCATATATTTT. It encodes CASTSLGNTIYF.

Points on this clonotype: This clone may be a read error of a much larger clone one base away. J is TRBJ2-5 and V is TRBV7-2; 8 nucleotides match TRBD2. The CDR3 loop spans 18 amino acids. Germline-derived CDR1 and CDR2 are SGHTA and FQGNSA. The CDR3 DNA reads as TGTGCCAGCAGCTTTCATATAGCGGGGAATCCCGGAGAAGAGACCCAGAACTTC. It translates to CASSFHIAGNPGEETQNF.

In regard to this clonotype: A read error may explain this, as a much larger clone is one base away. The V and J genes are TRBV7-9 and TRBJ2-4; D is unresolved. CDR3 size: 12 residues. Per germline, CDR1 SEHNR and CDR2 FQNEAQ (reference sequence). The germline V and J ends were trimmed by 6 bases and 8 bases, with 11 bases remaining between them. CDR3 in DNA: TGTGCCAGCAGTTCCCCAGAAGACATTCAGTACTTC. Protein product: CASSSPEDIQYF.

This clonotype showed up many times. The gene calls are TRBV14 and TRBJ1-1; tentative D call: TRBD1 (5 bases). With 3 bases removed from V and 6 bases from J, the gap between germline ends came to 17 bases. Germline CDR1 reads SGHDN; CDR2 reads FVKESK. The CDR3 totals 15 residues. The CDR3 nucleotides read TGTGCCAGCAGCCAGAGGCCTATTTGGGGGTCTGAAGCTTTCTTT. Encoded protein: CASSQRPIWGSEAFF. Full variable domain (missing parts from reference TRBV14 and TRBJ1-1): EAGVTQFPSHSVIEKGQTVTLRCDPISGHDNLYWYRRVMGKEIKFLLHFVKESKQDESGMPNNRFLAERTGGTYSTLKVQPAELEDSGVYFCASSQRPIWGSEAFFGQGTRLTVV.

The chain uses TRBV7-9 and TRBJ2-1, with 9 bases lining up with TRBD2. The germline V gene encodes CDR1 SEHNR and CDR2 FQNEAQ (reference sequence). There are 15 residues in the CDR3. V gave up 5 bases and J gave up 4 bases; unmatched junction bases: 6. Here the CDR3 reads CASSPLREGYNEQFF. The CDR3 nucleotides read TGTGCCAGCAGCCCTCTGCGGGAGGGGTACAATGAGCAGTTCTTC.

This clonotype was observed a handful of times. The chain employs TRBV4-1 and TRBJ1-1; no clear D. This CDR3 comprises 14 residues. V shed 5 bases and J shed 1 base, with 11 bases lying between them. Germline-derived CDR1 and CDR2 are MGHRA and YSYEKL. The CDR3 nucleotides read TGCGCCAGCAGCGCAATAGGCAGGAACACTGAAGCTTTCTTT. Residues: CASSAIGRNTEAFF.

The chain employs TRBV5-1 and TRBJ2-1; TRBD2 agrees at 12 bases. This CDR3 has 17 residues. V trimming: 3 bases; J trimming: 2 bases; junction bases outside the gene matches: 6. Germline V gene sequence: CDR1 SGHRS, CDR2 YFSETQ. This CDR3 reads CASSSRASGRAYNEQFF. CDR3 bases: TGCGCCAGCAGCTCGAGGGCTAGCGGGAGGGCCTACAATGAGCAGTTCTTC.